This T cell receptor beta chain came from a study of OX40 agonist ivuxolimab in advanced cancers. Repertoires were generated with immunoSEQ multiplex PCR, while TCRdb's copy carries only in-frame clones and drops some. In the table there are tens of thousands of clones, over 60% of which are singletons. This CDR3 has 16 residues. Per the germline V gene, CDR1 is SGHDN and CDR2 is FVKESK. The germline V and J ends were trimmed by 4 bases and 4 bases, with 19 bases remaining between them. The rearrangement uses TRBV14 and TRBJ1-2; D might be TRBD1 (6 bases). Sequencing used CD4+ or CD8+ T cells sorted from blood, obtained in a trial of the OX40 agonist ivuxolimab. This receptor was identified in an adult with an advanced solid tumor such as melanoma, head and neck, liver or kidney cancer. The CDR3 DNA reads TGTGCCAGCAGCCTGGTAGACAGGCCTATGGGCTATGGCTACACCTTC. It codes for CASSLVDRPMGYGYTF.